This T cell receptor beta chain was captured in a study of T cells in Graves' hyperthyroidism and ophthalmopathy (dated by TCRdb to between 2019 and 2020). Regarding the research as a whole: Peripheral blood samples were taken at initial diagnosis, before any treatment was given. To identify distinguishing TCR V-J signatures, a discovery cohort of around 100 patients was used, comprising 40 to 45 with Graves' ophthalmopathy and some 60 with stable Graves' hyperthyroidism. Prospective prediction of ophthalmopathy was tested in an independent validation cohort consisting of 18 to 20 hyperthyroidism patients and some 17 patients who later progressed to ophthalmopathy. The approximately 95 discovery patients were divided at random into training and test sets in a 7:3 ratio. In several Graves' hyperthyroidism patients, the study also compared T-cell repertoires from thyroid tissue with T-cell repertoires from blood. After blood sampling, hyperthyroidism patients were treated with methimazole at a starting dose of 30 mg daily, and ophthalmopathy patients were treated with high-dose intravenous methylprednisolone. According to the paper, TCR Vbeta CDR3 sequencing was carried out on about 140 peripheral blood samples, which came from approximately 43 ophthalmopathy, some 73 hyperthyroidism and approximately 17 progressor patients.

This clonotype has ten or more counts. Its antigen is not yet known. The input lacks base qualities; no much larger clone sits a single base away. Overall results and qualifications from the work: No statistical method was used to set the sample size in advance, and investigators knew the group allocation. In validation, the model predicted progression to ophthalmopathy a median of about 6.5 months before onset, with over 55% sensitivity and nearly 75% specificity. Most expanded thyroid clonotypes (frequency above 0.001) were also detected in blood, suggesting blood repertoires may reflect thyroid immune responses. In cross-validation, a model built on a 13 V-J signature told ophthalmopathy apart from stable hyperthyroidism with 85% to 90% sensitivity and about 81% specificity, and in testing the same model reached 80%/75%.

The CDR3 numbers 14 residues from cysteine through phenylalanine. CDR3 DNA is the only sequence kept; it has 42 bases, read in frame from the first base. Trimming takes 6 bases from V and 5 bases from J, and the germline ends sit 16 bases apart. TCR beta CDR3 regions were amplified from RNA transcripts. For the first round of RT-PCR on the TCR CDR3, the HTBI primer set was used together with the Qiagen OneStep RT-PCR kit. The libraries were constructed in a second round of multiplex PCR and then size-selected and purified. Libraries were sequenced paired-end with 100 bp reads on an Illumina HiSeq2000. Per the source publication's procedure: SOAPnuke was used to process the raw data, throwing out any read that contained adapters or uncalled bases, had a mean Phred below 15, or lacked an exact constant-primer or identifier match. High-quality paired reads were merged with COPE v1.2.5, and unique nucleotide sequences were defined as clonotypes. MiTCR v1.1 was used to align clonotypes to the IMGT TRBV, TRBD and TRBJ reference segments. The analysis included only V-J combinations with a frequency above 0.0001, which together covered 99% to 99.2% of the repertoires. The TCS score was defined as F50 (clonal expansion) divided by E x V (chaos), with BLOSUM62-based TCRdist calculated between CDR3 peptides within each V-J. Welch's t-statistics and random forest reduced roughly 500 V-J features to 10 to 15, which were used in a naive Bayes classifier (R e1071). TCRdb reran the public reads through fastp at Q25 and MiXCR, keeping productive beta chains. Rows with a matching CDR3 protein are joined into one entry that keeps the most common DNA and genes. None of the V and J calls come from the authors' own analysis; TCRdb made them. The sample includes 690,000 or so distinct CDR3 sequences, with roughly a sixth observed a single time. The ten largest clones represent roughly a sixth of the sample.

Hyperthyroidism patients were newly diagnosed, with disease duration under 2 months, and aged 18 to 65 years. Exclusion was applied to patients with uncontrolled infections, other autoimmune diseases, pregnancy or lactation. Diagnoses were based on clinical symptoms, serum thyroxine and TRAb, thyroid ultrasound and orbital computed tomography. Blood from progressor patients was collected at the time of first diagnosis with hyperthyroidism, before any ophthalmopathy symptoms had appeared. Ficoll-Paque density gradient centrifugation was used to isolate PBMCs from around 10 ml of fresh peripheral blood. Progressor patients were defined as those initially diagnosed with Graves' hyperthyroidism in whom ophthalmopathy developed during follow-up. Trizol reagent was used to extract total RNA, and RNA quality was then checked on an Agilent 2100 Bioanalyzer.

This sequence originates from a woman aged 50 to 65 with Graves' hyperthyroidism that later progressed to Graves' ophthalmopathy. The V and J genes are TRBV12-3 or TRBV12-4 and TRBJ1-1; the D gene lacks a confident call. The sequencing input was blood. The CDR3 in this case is CASRSRSRGTEAFF. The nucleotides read TGTGCCAGCAGGTCTAGGAGCCGAGGGACTGAAGCTTTCTTT.